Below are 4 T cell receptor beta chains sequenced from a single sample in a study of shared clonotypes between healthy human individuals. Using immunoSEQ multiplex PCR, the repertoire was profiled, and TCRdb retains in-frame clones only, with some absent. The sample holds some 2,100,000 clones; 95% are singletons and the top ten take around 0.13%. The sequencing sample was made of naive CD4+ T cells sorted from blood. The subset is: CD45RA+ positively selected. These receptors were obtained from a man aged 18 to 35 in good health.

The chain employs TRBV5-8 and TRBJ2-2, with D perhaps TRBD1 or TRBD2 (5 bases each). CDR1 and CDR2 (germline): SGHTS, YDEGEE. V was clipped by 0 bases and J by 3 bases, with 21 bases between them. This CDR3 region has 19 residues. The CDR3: CASSLGSRGAPIYTGELFF. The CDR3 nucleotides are TGTGCCAGCAGCTTGGGGTCCCGAGGGGCTCCAATTTACACCGGGGAGCTGTTTTTT.

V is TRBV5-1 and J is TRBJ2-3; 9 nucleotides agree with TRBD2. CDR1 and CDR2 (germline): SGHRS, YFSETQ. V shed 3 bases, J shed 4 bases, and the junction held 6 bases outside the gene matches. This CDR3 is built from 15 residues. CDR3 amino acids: CASSWRGGFADTQYF. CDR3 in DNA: TGCGCCAGCAGCTGGCGGGGGGGCTTCGCAGATACGCAGTATTTT.

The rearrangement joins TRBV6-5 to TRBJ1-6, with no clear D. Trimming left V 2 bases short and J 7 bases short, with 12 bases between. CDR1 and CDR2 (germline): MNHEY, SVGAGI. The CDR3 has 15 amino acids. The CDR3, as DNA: TGTGCCAGCAGTTACCGTACACTGGGAAATTCACCCCTCCACTTT. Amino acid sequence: CASSYRTLGNSPLHF.

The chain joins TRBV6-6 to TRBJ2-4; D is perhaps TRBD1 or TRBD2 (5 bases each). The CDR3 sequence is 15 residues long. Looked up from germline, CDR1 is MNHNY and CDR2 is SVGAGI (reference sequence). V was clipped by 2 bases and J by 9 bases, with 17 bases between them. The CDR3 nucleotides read TGTGCCAGCAGTTACGAAGGGGCGAGGGTGGTCATTCAGTACTTC. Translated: CASSYEGARVVIQYF.